Detailed here is one TCR beta chain. Its target antigen remains unknown. No clone much larger than this one lies a single base away; base qualities are absent. The data are from a study of CD8 T cells in Susac syndrome (dated by TCRdb to between 2019 and 2020). Describing the broader study: Among the Susac syndrome patients who were sequenced, clinically active disease was present in six and clinical remission was observed in about eight. At the time of blood withdrawal, Susac syndrome patients were either therapy-naive, taking corticosteroids (with some also receiving IVIg), or on IVIg alone. Repertoire sequencing was used to test whether CD8+ T cell activation and differentiation in Susac syndrome was antigen driven. On the study overall, not on this receptor specifically: No clonal expansion was detected in the CD4+ T cell repertoire of Susac syndrome patients. The number of individuals in the TCR sequencing and HLA analysis was acknowledged as relatively small.

Trimming at the junction amounts to 10 bases on V and 5 bases on J, and the germline ends lie 17 bases apart. Inclusive of the bounding cysteine and phenylalanine, the CDR3 is 13 residues long. Just the 39-base CDR3 DNA is kept, in frame starting at base 1. CDR1 and CDR2 were assigned from the germline V gene (reference sequence) as LNHDA and SQIVND. RNA was extracted using the RNeasy kit, and about 0.5 to 1 ug of the RNA was reverse transcribed with random hexamers. TCR beta CDR3 regions were amplified with the immunoSEQ multiplex PCR assay covering 54 Vbeta and 13 Jbeta segments. Bias from PCR amplification was corrected by using a synthetic template baseline for primer optimization and for computational correction. Concerning the study's data processing: Reads were annotated to V, D and J genes per IMGT and analyzed with immunoSEQ Analyzer, keeping only productive sequences. Clonality was computed as one minus Shannon entropy normalized by log2 of the number of productive unique sequences. For each patient and control, public and private clones were evaluated among the 100 most prevalent clones. Clones were defined as Susac-specific if absent from the healthy and MS cohorts, from 1052 published viral clones and from other ImmuneACCESS disease sequences. TCRdb cleaned the public reads at Q25 with fastp, built clones with MiXCR and kept in-frame beta chains. Rows with a matching CDR3 protein are joined into one entry that keeps the most common DNA and genes. In this record, the V and J calls reflect TCRdb's handling and not the investigators' own analysis. A total of hundreds of thousands of distinct CDR3 sequences appear in this sample, about 94% of them only once. The ten largest account for 0.15% of the sample.

High-throughput TCR beta sequencing profiled peripheral blood CD8+ and CD4+ T cells from healthy donors, Susac syndrome patients and multiple sclerosis patients. The Susac syndrome patients fulfilled recently defined diagnostic criteria for definite or probable disease. Bulk CD8+ and CD4+ T cells were purified magnetically by negative isolation, whereas CD8+ TEMRA cells were enriched by FACS. Blood was collected in EDTA tubes and processed within 24 hours, with PBMCs isolated through density gradient centrifugation. PBMCs intended for TCR sequencing were frozen in liquid nitrogen and were later thawed in a 37 degrees C water bath. The sorted or isolated CD4+, CD8+ and CD8+ TEMRA cells reached a purity of at least 90%.

Material for sequencing was CD4+ T cells from PBMCs. The chain is made from TRBV19 and TRBJ1-1, with the D segment identity uncertain. The sequence derives from a human donor with Susac syndrome. DNA sequence: TGTGCCACCTCCAGTGGGGTAAGGACTGAAGCTTTCTTT. This codes for CATSSGVRTEAFF. Here the CDR3 is joined to the reference TRBV19 and TRBJ1-1 genes, and the full variable domain is: DGGITQSPKYLFRKEGQNVTLSCEQNLNHDAMYWYRQDPGQGLRLIYYSQIVNDFQKGDIAEGYSVSREKKESFPLTVTSAQKNPTAFYLCATSSGVRTEAFFGQGTRLTVV.